The 4 T cell receptor beta chains presented below share a single source sample, sequenced in a study of T cell repertoires in cytomegalovirus infection. TCRdb called the reads again in MiXCR, with one record for every CDR3 protein. This table holds about 140,000 distinct CDR3 sequences, about 6% found once. Input material: PBMCs. Source of these receptors: a human donor in good health (CMV status not recorded). Some clones in this sample may be carry-over from other donors' samples.

V gene TRBV28 combines with J gene TRBJ1-2; 8 nucleotides line up with TRBD1. The CDR3 loop spans 17 amino acids. CDR1 is MDHEN, CDR2 SYDVKM, per germline. V was clipped by 7 bases and J by 4 bases; unmatched bases: 17. The CDR3 sequence is CASTNAGGGFVGYGYTF. The CDR3, as DNA: TGTGCCAGCACAAACGCAGGGGGCGGTTTCGTTGGCTATGGCTACACCTTC.

This clonotype appeared many times. The chain links TRBV7-2 to TRBJ2-3; D not certain. Germline CDR1 and CDR2: SGHTA and FQGNSA. The V and J ends lost 3 bases and 4 bases respectively, with 8 bases between them. This CDR3 is 13 amino acids long. Here the CDR3 reads CASSFGVSDTQYF. As DNA, the CDR3 is TGTGCCAGCAGCTTTGGGGTTTCAGATACGCAGTATTTT.

This clonotype has a handful of counts. The genes are TRBV18 and TRBJ1-4; D is ambiguous. The CDR3 extends over 16 amino acids. CDR1 is KGHSH and CDR2 is LQKENI in the germline V gene. The ends were cut back, 6 bases at V and 7 bases at J, with 21 bases in the middle. Written as DNA, the CDR3 is TGTGCCAGCTCCGCAGGAAGACCCTCGGGCCGTGAAAAACTGTTTTTT. Amino acid sequence: CASSAGRPSGREKLFF.

V and J are TRBV15 and TRBJ1-3; 7 nucleotides agree with TRBD1. The CDR3 sequence is 15 residues long. Germline CDR1 is LNHNV and CDR2 is YYDKDF (reference sequence). The junction had 7 bases not matched to a gene; V was cut back by 8 bases and J by 0 bases. CDR3 in amino acids: CATAPGTVSGNTIYF. The CDR3 nucleotides are TGTGCCACCGCTCCCGGGACAGTCTCTGGAAACACCATATATTTT.